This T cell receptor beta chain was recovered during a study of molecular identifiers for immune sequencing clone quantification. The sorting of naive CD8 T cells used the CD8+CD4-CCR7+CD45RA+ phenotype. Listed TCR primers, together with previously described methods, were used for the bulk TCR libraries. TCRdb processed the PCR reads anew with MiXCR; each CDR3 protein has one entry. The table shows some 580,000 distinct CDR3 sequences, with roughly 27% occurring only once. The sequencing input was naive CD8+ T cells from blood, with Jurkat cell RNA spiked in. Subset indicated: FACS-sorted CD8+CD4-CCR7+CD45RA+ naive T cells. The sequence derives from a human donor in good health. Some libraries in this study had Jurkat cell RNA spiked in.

The CDR3 coding sequence is TGTGCCAGCAGTCCCTCTCCGGGGACCACCGAAGCTTTCTTT. Its translation is CASSPSPGTTEAFF. The chain links TRBV27 to TRBJ1-1; D is possibly TRBD1 (5 bases). The CDR3 runs 14 residues. The ends were cut back, 5 bases at V and 8 bases at J, with 18 bases in the middle. The germline V gene encodes CDR1 MNHEY and CDR2 SMNVEV (reference sequence).